These 23 T cell receptor beta chains originate from one sample sequenced in a study of shared clonotypes between healthy human individuals (TCRdb year 2020). CD8 naive samples were CD45RO-negative cells positively selected for CCR7, giving a CD45RA+CCR7+ population that excluded TemRA cells. Library preparation was by the immunoSEQ multiplex PCR assay. TCRdb provides this immuneACCESS table in a form limited to in-frame rearrangements. Some clones are lacking; in checked studies, under half of them reflect an unresolved V gene, and why the rest are absent is not known. Within this sample are roughly 890,000 clones, with 80% to 95% of them counted one time only. 24% of the sample lies in the top ten. Sequences were obtained from naive CD8+ T cells sorted from blood. Explained via the paper, the cell subset or site label denotes: CD45RA+CCR7+. Receptors were obtained from a man aged 30 to 45 in good health.

The rearrangement joins TRBV7-8 to TRBJ2-1; 10 positions agree with TRBD2. CDR3 length: 16 amino acids. Germline CDR1 and CDR2: SGHVS and FQNEAQ. The V gene end was trimmed by 5 bases and the J gene end by 2 bases; junction bases not matched to a gene: 6. The CDR3 is CASSPSGRAAYNEQFF. The CDR3 bases are TGTGCCAGCAGCCCAAGCGGGAGGGCCGCCTACAATGAGCAGTTCTTC. Full variable domain (remainder filled in from reference TRBV7-8 and TRBJ2-1): GAGVSQSPRYKVAKRGQDVALRCDPISGHVSLFWYQQALGQGPEFLTYFQNEAQLDKSGLPSDRFFAERPEGSVSTLKIQRTQQEDSAVYLCASSPSGRAAYNEQFFGPGTRLTVL.

V gene TRBV18 combines with J gene TRBJ2-1; the D call may be TRBD1 or TRBD2 (5 bases each). V lost 6 bases, J lost 9 bases, and 24 bases lay in between. From germline, CDR1 is KGHSH and CDR2 LQKENI. The CDR3 contains 16 residues. Here the CDR3 DNA reads TGTGCCAGCTCGCTCGGGAAGGGGTGGTCGCAATCTGAGCAGTTCTTC. Its translation: CASSLGKGWSQSEQFF. Full variable domain (missing parts from reference TRBV18 and TRBJ2-1): NAGVMQNPRHLVRRRGQEARLRCSPMKGHSHVYWYRQLPEEGLKFMVYLQKENIIDESGMPKERFSAEFPKEGPSILRIQQVVRGDSAAYFCASSLGKGWSQSEQFFGPGTRLTVL.

The V and J genes are TRBV9 and TRBJ2-2; maybe TRBD2 (5 bases). CDR1 SGDLS and CDR2 YYNGEE come from the germline V gene. The CDR3 is 17 amino acids. Trimming removed 3 bases at V and 2 bases at J, with 17 bases between. The CDR3 loop reads CASSASGVGSNTGELFF. CDR3 in DNA: TGTGCCAGCAGCGCTTCCGGGGTTGGGAGTAACACCGGGGAGCTGTTTTTT.

The chain has TRBV29-1 and TRBJ2-1, with 10 bases matching TRBD2. Germline CDR1 SQVTM, CDR2 ANQGSEA. The V segment lost 5 bases and the J segment 5 bases; nucleotides outside the gene matches: 6. The CDR3 spans 14 residues. The CDR3 sequence is CSVSSSGGNNEQFF. DNA for the CDR3: TGCAGCGTTTCGTCTAGCGGGGGAAACAATGAGCAGTTCTTC.

V gene TRBV7-3 combines with J gene TRBJ2-2; unclear D gene. The CDR3 totals 14 residues. Germline loops: CDR1 SGHTA, CDR2 FQGTGA. V lost 5 bases and J 1 base, leaving 8 bases between the germline ends. CDR3 region: CASSPDQNTGELFF. CDR3 nucleotide sequence: TGTGCCAGCAGCCCCGACCAGAACACCGGGGAGCTGTTTTTT.

The sample holds a few counts of this clone. The V gene is TRBV2, the J gene TRBJ1-1; no clear D gene. This CDR3 spans 13 amino acids. Germline assignment: CDR1 SNHLY and CDR2 FYNNEI. V lost 10 bases and J lost 1, with 13 bases in between. The DNA of the CDR3 is TGTGCCAAATTAACGTACAGGAACACTGAAGCTTTCTTT. Its protein product is CAKLTYRNTEAFF. Full variable domain (remainder filled in from reference TRBV2 and TRBJ1-1): EPEVTQTPSHQVTQMGQEVILRCVPISNHLYFYWYRQILGQKVEFLVSFYNNEISEKSEIFDDQFSVERPDGSNFTLKIRSTKLEDSAMYFCAKLTYRNTEAFFGQGTRLTVV.

This sequence joins TRBV4-1 and TRBJ2-5, with 13 nucleotides matching TRBD2. The CDR3 runs to 19 residues. Germline assignment: CDR1 MGHRA and CDR2 YSYEKL. After removal of 0 bases from V and 5 bases from J, the junction contained 12 bases not matched to a gene. The chain's CDR3 is CASSQDGGLAGLTEETQYF. In DNA, the CDR3 is TGCGCCAGCAGCCAAGATGGGGGACTAGCGGGATTAACGGAGGAGACCCAGTACTTC.

The V call is TRBV27, the J call TRBJ1-2; 9 bases agree with TRBD1. The CDR3 runs to 21 residues. J was trimmed by 5 bases and V by 7 bases; bases with no gene match: 29. Germline-derived CDR1 and CDR2 are MNHEY and SMNVEV (reference sequence). This CDR3 is CASTLQLGTPGQGSFWYGYTF. The CDR3 DNA reads as TGTGCCAGCACTCTACAACTTGGGACCCCGGGACAGGGTTCTTTTTGGTATGGCTACACCTTC.

Turning to this clone: The limits of the CDR3 on the DNA are not certain, so only TCRdb's listed CDR3 is given. The rearrangement joins TRBV29-1 to TRBJ2-1; the D call TRBD1 from the table was never checked on the DNA. The CDR3 extends over 18 residues, inclusive of both ends. From germline, CDR1 is SQVTM and CDR2 ANQGSEA. CDR3 residues: CSVEEKVGTGFVGQGSFF.

This chain joins TRBV7-9 and TRBJ2-2; 14 bases fit TRBD2. This CDR3 is built from 16 residues. From germline, CDR1 is SEHNR and CDR2 FQNEAQ (reference sequence). V dropped 7 bases and J dropped 5; count of bases not matched to a gene: 6. The CDR3 bases are TGTGCCAGCACCCCCAGGACTAGCGGGAGGACCGGGGAGCTGTTTTTT. It specifies CASTPRTSGRTGELFF. The entire variable domain, with the rest obtained from reference TRBV7-9 and TRBJ2-2, is as follows: DTGVSQNPRHKITKRGQNVTFRCDPISEHNRLYWYRQTLGQGPEFLTYFQNEAQLEKSRLLSDRFSAERPKGSFSTLEIQRTEQGDSAMYLCASTPRTSGRTGELFFGEGSRLTVL.

J is TRBJ2-1 and V is TRBV4-1; 11 bases align to TRBD2. V dropped 6 bases and J dropped 5; count of bases not matched to a gene: 6. The CDR3 is 15 residues long. The germline V gene has CDR1 MGHRA and CDR2 YSYEKL. The CDR3 region is CASSMTSGINNEQFF. CDR3 DNA sequence: TGCGCCAGCAGTATGACTAGCGGGATTAACAATGAGCAGTTCTTC.

A few counts support this clone. This chain joins TRBV2 and TRBJ1-2; tentatively, D is TRBD1 (5 bases). V dropped 6 bases and J dropped 3 bases, with 11 bases sitting between them. The CDR3 contains 13 residues. Germline-derived CDR1 and CDR2 are SNHLY and FYNNEI. The CDR3 bases are TGTGCCAGCAGATCCGGGACGGACTATGGCTACACCTTC. It translates to CASRSGTDYGYTF.

This chain uses TRBV5-1 with TRBJ2-1; D gene uncertain. V gave up 0 bases and J gave up 6 bases, with 7 bases separating them. The CDR3 is made up of 13 amino acids. Germline values: CDR1 SGHRS, CDR2 YFSETQ. The CDR3 nucleotides are TGCGCCAGCAGCTTGGGACTTGGCAATGAGCAGTTCTTC. Translated: CASSLGLGNEQFF.

This chain links TRBV11-2 with TRBJ2-7, with 9 bases fitting TRBD2. Trimming removed 0 bases from V and 0 bases from J; junction bases left unmatched: 3. CDR3 length: 16 residues. Germline V CDR1 and CDR2: SGHAT, FQNNGV. The CDR3 sequence: CASSLEVSGSSYEQYF. CDR3 coding DNA: TGTGCCAGCAGCTTAGAAGTTAGCGGGAGCTCCTACGAGCAGTACTTC. Drawing the rest from reference TRBV11-2 and TRBJ2-7, the complete variable domain is EAGVAQSPRYKIIEKRQSVAFWCNPISGHATLYWYQQILGQGPKLLIQFQNNGVVDDSQLPKDRFSAERLKGVDSTLKIQPAKLEDSAVYLCASSLEVSGSSYEQYFGPGTRLTVT.

CDR3 amino acids: CASSLTTPGYVGVQDTQYF. The CDR3 DNA reads as TGTGCCAGCAGCTTAACGACCCCAGGGTATGTGGGGGTACAGGATACGCAGTATTTT. The chain is built from TRBV7-8 and TRBJ2-3, with D perhaps TRBD1 or TRBD2 (5 bases each). Germline assignment: CDR1 SGHVS and CDR2 FQNEAQ. Trimming took off 2 bases at V and 6 bases at J, with 27 bases between the two ends. The CDR3 has 19 amino acids.

The rearrangement links TRBV6-5 to TRBJ1-5; D is undetermined. CDR1 and CDR2 (germline): MNHEY, SVGAGI. CDR3 length: 13 amino acids. With 2 bases removed from V and 4 bases from J, the gap between germline ends came to 6 bases. The CDR3 DNA reads as TGTGCCAGCAGTTACAACGGGAATCAGCCCCAGCATTTT. Encoded protein: CASSYNGNQPQHF.

This chain links TRBV7-3 with TRBJ1-1; perhaps TRBD1 as D (5 bases). The CDR3 totals 14 residues. The V gene lost 1 base and the J gene lost 1 base, with 7 bases spanning the gap. Germline V gene data show CDR1 as SGHTA and CDR2 as FQGTGA. CDR3 sequence (DNA): TGTGCCAGCAGCTTAATCGGGGGGAACACTGAAGCTTTCTTT. Amino acid sequence: CASSLIGGNTEAFF.

This clone was seen a single time. This chain connects TRBV23-1 to TRBJ2-7; a possible D gene is TRBD1 (5 bases). TRBV23-1 is placed among ORFs of uncertain function. The CDR3 has 12 amino acids. V shed 0 bases and J shed 5 bases, with 5 bases lying between them. The CDR3 region is CASSQSTDEQYF. The CDR3 region has the DNA TGCGCCAGCAGTCAATCGACAGACGAGCAGTACTTC.

Of note for this clone: A clone one base away is much larger, so this may be a read error. The sample has other DNA sequences that encode this CDR3 too. CDR3 loop: CATSSSGSSYNEQFF. CDR3 in DNA: TGTGCCACCAGCTCTAGCGGGAGCTCCTACAATGAGCAGTTCTTC. The chain employs TRBV15 and TRBJ2-1, with 10 bases aligning to TRBD2. CDR3 length: 15 amino acids. With 5 bases clipped from V and 0 bases from J, the junction kept 1 base outside the gene matches. Germline CDR1 reads LNHNV; CDR2 reads YYDKDF (reference sequence).

The chain carries TRBV7-6 and TRBJ2-7; D might be TRBD2 (6 bases). The CDR3 has 14 residues. The V and J ends lost 5 bases and 7 bases respectively, with 18 bases between them. CDR1 and CDR2 from the germline V gene are SGHVS and FNYEAQ. CDR3 DNA sequence: TGTGCCAGCAGCACACTAGCCGGATTGCGGGAGCAGTACTTC. This sequence encodes CASSTLAGLREQYF. Based on the CDR3 plus reference TRBV7-6 and TRBJ2-7, the full variable domain is GAGVSQSPRYKVTKRGQDVALRCDPISGHVSLYWYRQALGQGPEFLTYFNYEAQQDKSGLPNDRFSAERPEGSISTLTIQRTEQRDSAMYRCASSTLAGLREQYFGPGTRLTVT.

Here the CDR3 reads CASSTRDRGDDTEAFF. As DNA, the CDR3 is TGTGCCAGTAGTACTCGGGACAGGGGAGACGACACTGAAGCTTTCTTT. The chain employs TRBV19 and TRBJ1-1, with 10 nucleotides matching TRBD1. Unmatched junction bases numbered 8, after V lost 4 bases and J lost 3 bases. Germline-derived CDR1 and CDR2 are LNHDA and SQIVND (reference sequence). The CDR3 contains 16 residues. The variable domain in full, with the rest retrieved from reference TRBV19 and TRBJ1-1, is DGGITQSPKYLFRKEGQNVTLSCEQNLNHDAMYWYRQDPGQGLRLIYYSQIVNDFQKGDIAEGYSVSREKKESFPLTVTSAQKNPTAFYLCASSTRDRGDDTEAFFGQGTRLTVV.

This clone was found once. Other DNA variants within this sample encode the same CDR3. The chain has TRBV9 and TRBJ2-1; 9 nucleotides agree with TRBD2. This CDR3 is built from 14 residues. Per germline, CDR1 SGDLS and CDR2 YYNGEE. V shed 2 bases, J shed 6 bases, and the junction held 3 bases outside the gene matches. The CDR3 nucleotides are TGTGCCAGCAGCGTCGGCGGGAGGGGCAATGAGCAGTTCTTC. Translating gives CASSVGGRGNEQFF.

This chain connects TRBV19 to TRBJ2-3; 9 nucleotides line up with TRBD2. From germline, CDR1 is LNHDA and CDR2 SQIVND (reference sequence). The CDR3 length is 17 residues. V shed 6 bases and J 3 bases; nucleotides not matched to a gene: 13. CDR3 sequence reads: CASRGGIAGAATDTQYF. Written as DNA, the CDR3 is TGTGCCAGTAGAGGGGGGATAGCGGGAGCGGCGACAGATACGCAGTATTTT.